This TCR beta chain was identified in a study of shared clonotypes between healthy human individuals. This table comes from immunoSEQ multiplex PCR, and its TCRdb copy is limited to in-frame clones, with some not included. This sample has around 2.5 million clones, with 93% found just once. This clone was recorded a few times. The CDR3 covers 13 residues. Germline lookup yields CDR1 KGHSH and CDR2 LQKENI. Trimming took 4 bases from V and 1 from J, leaving 7 bases between them. V and J are TRBV18 and TRBJ1-1; D gene unclear. The sequenced sample consisted of naive CD4+ T cells from PBMCs. Sample subset: CD45RA+ positively selected. The clonotype was recovered from a man aged 18 to 29 in good health. Some clones in this sample may be carry-over from other donors' samples. The CDR3 DNA reads TGTGCCAGCTCACAACAGCCGAACACTGAAGCTTTCTTT. Translating it yields CASSQQPNTEAFF. The full variable domain, in which reference TRBV18 and TRBJ1-1 provide the parts outside the CDR3, is NAGVMQNPRHLVRRRGQEARLRCSPMKGHSHVYWYRQLPEEGLKFMVYLQKENIIDESGMPKERFSAEFPKEGPSILRIQQVVRGDSAAYFCASSQQPNTEAFFGQGTRLTVV.